One sample yielded the 27 T cell receptor beta chains listed below, sequenced in a study of OX40 agonist ivuxolimab in advanced cancers. Sequenced by immunoSEQ multiplex PCR; TCRdb stores in-frame clones only, minus some. The top ten clones hold 25% to 30% of a sample with about 29,000 clones, 65% to 80% of them seen once. Sequences were derived from CD4+ or CD8+ T cells sorted from blood, sampled in a trial of the OX40 agonist ivuxolimab. The receptors here all came from an adult with an advanced solid tumor such as melanoma, head and neck, liver or kidney cancer.

The rearrangement links TRBV4-2 to TRBJ2-3; 11 bases line up with TRBD2. This CDR3 is 16 amino acids long. V lost 0 bases to trimming and J lost 3 bases; unmatched junction nucleotides: 2. Germline CDR1 LGHNA, CDR2 YNFKEQ. CDR3 DNA: TGTGCCAGCAGCCAAGAAACTAGCGGGAGAACAGATACGCAGTATTTT. It yields the protein CASSQETSGRTDTQYF.

This clone was seen more than once but under ten times. The chain is built from TRBV13 and TRBJ2-3; the D gene is possibly TRBD2 (6 bases). This CDR3 is built from 16 residues. CDR1 and CDR2 (germline): PRHDT, FYEKMQ (reference sequence). The V and J ends lost 5 bases and 4 bases respectively, with 19 bases between them. In nucleotides, the CDR3 is TGTGCCAGCAGCCCGACTAGTGGGTTTGCCCCAGATACGCAGTATTTT. Protein: CASSPTSGFAPDTQYF. Together with reference TRBV13 and TRBJ2-3, the CDR3 gives the full variable domain: AAGVIQSPRHLIKEKRETATLKCYPIPRHDTVYWYQQGPGQDPQFLISFYEKMQSDKGSIPDRFSAQQFSDYHSELNMSSLELGDSALYFCASSPTSGFAPDTQYFGPGTRLTVL.

The J gene is TRBJ1-1, the V gene TRBV9; D call uncertain. This CDR3 region has 19 residues. Per germline, CDR1 SGDLS and CDR2 YYNGEE. The V end lost 1 base, the J end lost 0 bases, and 22 bases lay between the germline ends. The CDR3 loop is CASSVNSGSRSEMNTEAFF. CDR3 DNA sequence: TGTGCCAGCAGCGTAAATAGTGGATCCAGATCCGAAATGAACACTGAAGCTTTCTTT.

The chain is built from TRBV7-8 and TRBJ2-7; D is uncertain. The CDR3 totals 15 residues. Trimming left V 7 bases short and J 0 bases short, with 16 bases between. Per germline, CDR1 SGHVS and CDR2 FQNEAQ. CDR3 bases: TGTGCCAGCAACCCGGCGGCTAGTGACTCCTACGAGCAGTACTTC. This encodes CASNPAASDSYEQYF. The whole variable domain, filled in from reference TRBV7-8 and TRBJ2-7, reads GAGVSQSPRYKVAKRGQDVALRCDPISGHVSLFWYQQALGQGPEFLTYFQNEAQLDKSGLPSDRFFAERPEGSVSTLKIQRTQQEDSAVYLCASNPAASDSYEQYFGPGTRLTVT.

V gene TRBV11-3 combines with J gene TRBJ2-7; 14 nucleotides align to TRBD2. Germline-derived CDR1 and CDR2 are SGHNT and YENEEA. The trim removed 5 bases at V and 4 bases at J, leaving 7 bases unmatched. The CDR3 has 16 residues. The CDR3 coding sequence is TGTGCCAGCAGCCTACCTGGGACTAGCGGGAGTTACGAGCAGTACTTC. It encodes CASSLPGTSGSYEQYF.

This clone showed up just once. The chain employs TRBV30 and TRBJ2-7; D perhaps matches TRBD1 (6 bases). V gave up 3 bases and J gave up 2 bases, with 14 bases separating them. CDR1 and CDR2 from the germline V gene are GTSNPN and SVGIG (reference sequence). This CDR3 spans 14 amino acids. CDR3 coding DNA: TGTGCCTGGAGGCAACAGGGAGATACCTACGAGCAGTACTTC. Translating it yields CAWRQQGDTYEQYF.

The chain links TRBV5-6 to TRBJ2-1, with TRBD2 matching 9 bases. This CDR3 has 16 amino acids. V dropped 0 bases and J dropped 6; count of bases not matched to a gene: 7. The germline CDR1 and CDR2 sequences are SGHDT and YYEEEE. The CDR3 here is CASSLGLAGPGNEQFF. Written as DNA, the CDR3 is TGTGCCAGCAGCTTGGGGCTAGCGGGACCGGGCAATGAGCAGTTCTTC. The whole variable domain, remainder taken from reference TRBV5-6 and TRBJ2-1, is DAGVTQSPTHLIKTRGQQVTLRCSPKSGHDTVSWYQQALGQGPQFIFQYYEEEERQRGNFPDRFSGHQFPNYSSELNVNALLLGDSALYLCASSLGLAGPGNEQFFGPGTRLTVL.

The V and J genes are TRBV11-2 and TRBJ1-6, with D possibly TRBD1 on 6 matching bases. Germline assignment: CDR1 SGHAT and CDR2 FQNNGV. The CDR3 totals 19 residues. V lost 5 bases and J lost 3, with 23 bases in between. Written as DNA, the CDR3 is TGTGCCAGCAGCCCCCGGGACAACTGGATAGCCGACTATAATTCACCCCTCCACTTT. Its protein is CASSPRDNWIADYNSPLHF.

This chain connects TRBV7-9 to TRBJ2-1, with no clear D. The ends were cut back, 5 bases at V and 9 bases at J, with 14 bases in the middle. The CDR3 runs to 13 residues. CDR1 is SEHNR and CDR2 is FQNEAQ in the germline V gene (reference sequence). The CDR3: CASSLVFDPEQFF. The CDR3 DNA reads as TGTGCCAGCAGCCTCGTTTTCGACCCTGAGCAGTTCTTC.

The J gene is TRBJ1-1, the V gene TRBV21-1. TRBV21-1 is a known pseudogene. This CDR3 is built from 19 residues. The CDR3 sequence: CASSKDWEGLILGNTEAFF. Written as DNA, the CDR3 is TGTGCCAGCAGCAAAGATTGGGAGGGTCTCATCTTGGGAAACACTGAAGCTTTCTTT.

The genes are TRBV19 and TRBJ2-7; D is tentatively TRBD1 or TRBD2 (5 bases each). The CDR3 totals 14 residues. The V end lost 4 bases, the J end lost 3 bases, and 13 bases lay between the germline ends. Germline CDR1 and CDR2: LNHDA and SQIVND (reference sequence). The CDR3 region is CASSTPGPFYEQYF. CDR3 DNA sequence: TGTGCCAGTAGTACGCCGGGACCATTCTACGAGCAGTACTTC.

The CDR3 here is CATSRGLSSGANVLTF. Written as DNA, the CDR3 is TGTGCCACCAGCAGGGGACTCAGCTCTGGGGCCAACGTCCTGACTTTC. The V gene is TRBV15, the J gene TRBJ2-6; D is possibly TRBD2 (6 bases). Germline values: CDR1 LNHNV, CDR2 YYDKDF (reference sequence). The CDR3 consists of 16 residues. Trimming stripped 3 bases from V and 0 bases from J, with 9 bases between.

In the case of this clone: At one of its ends the junction is not consistent with the germline gene, which may arise from a read error. The V and J genes are TRBV7-7 and TRBJ2-1, with D perhaps TRBD1 or TRBD2 (5 bases each). The germline V gene encodes CDR1 SSHAT and CDR2 FNYEAQ (reference sequence). There are 14 residues in the CDR3. CDR3: CASSLGDVSYEQFF. The CDR3 coding sequence is TGTGCTAGCAGCCTAGGGGACGTCTCGTATGAGCAGTTCTTC.

The V gene is TRBV14, the J gene TRBJ1-1, with a possible D match to TRBD1 (5 bases). The V gene lost 3 bases and the J gene lost 7 bases, with 6 bases spanning the gap. The CDR3 covers 11 residues. Germline V gene data show CDR1 as SGHDN and CDR2 as FVKESK. CDR3 region: CASSQGVEAFF. CDR3 sequence (DNA): TGTGCCAGCAGCCAGGGGGTTGAAGCTTTCTTT.

Of note for this clone: Germline and junction disagree at one end, which may indicate a read error. Other DNA sequences from this sample encode an identical CDR3 as well. This chain joins TRBV5-6 and TRBJ1-2; 12 nucleotides line up with TRBD1. Germline CDR1 is SGHDT and CDR2 is YYEEEE. The CDR3 is made up of 15 amino acids. CDR3 in amino acids: CASSLAGTGGYGYTF. The CDR3 DNA is TGTGCCAGCAGCTTGGCCGGGACAGGGGGCTATGGCTATACCTTC.

V is TRBV7-8 and J is TRBJ2-7, with D possibly being TRBD2 (5 bases). The ends were cut back, 10 bases at V and 0 bases at J, with 16 bases in the middle. The V gene's germline CDR1 is SGHVS and CDR2 FQNEAQ. The CDR3 consists of 14 residues. This chain's CDR3 is CATLLAPNSYEQYF. The DNA for the CDR3 is TGTGCCACGTTATTAGCGCCCAACTCCTACGAGCAGTACTTC.

The V call is TRBV5-1, the J call TRBJ1-1; possibly TRBD1 for D (5 bases). V was cut by 1 base and J by 3 bases, with 10 bases left in between. Germline values: CDR1 SGHRS, CDR2 YFSETQ. This CDR3 comprises 14 residues. CDR3 region: CASSLTTGDTEAFF. CDR3 coding DNA: TGCGCCAGCAGCTTGACGACGGGGGACACTGAAGCTTTCTTT.

DNA of the CDR3: TGTGCCAGCAGCCCAAGGCCAGGGAAATACTCCTACGAGCAGTACTTC. As protein: CASSPRPGKYSYEQYF. This rearrangement joins TRBV7-8 to TRBJ2-7; weak D call: TRBD1 (5 bases). V was shortened by 5 bases and J by 0 bases, with 17 bases between the two germline ends. Germline lookup yields CDR1 SGHVS and CDR2 FQNEAQ. The CDR3 is 16 amino acids.

The genes are TRBV9 and TRBJ2-7; D ambiguous. Germline CDR1 reads SGDLS; CDR2 reads YYNGEE. The CDR3 has 16 amino acids. V dropped 4 bases and J dropped 3 bases, with 20 bases sitting between them. The CDR3 coding sequence is TGTGCCAGCAGCCCCCACGTGGCATCCCGACTCTACGAGCAGTACTTC. This codes for CASSPHVASRLYEQYF.

The chain is built from TRBV9 and TRBJ1-2, with 10 bases that match TRBD1. This CDR3 spans 14 amino acids. J lost 6 bases, V lost 2 bases, and 4 bases had no gene match. Germline V lookup: CDR1 SGDLS, CDR2 YYNGEE. CDR3 amino acids: CASSVTGTGDGYTF. CDR3 nucleotide sequence: TGTGCCAGCAGCGTTACCGGGACAGGGGATGGCTACACCTTC.

This clone has more than one count but fewer than ten. The chain is built from TRBV6-4 and TRBJ2-2; D is possibly TRBD2 (5 bases). Germline loops: CDR1 MRHNA, CDR2 SNTAGT. V lost 0 bases to trimming and J lost 6 bases, with 8 bases between them. The CDR3 runs to 14 residues. CDR3 sequence reads: CASSDSRGSGELFF. The CDR3 DNA reads TGTGCCAGCAGTGACTCGAGAGGGTCCGGGGAGCTGTTTTTT.

This chain connects TRBV7-8 to TRBJ2-1; D is uncertain. The germline V gene encodes CDR1 SGHVS and CDR2 FQNEAQ. V shed 0 bases and J shed 9 bases, with 12 bases lying between them. The length of the CDR3 is 14 residues. CDR3 sequence: CASSLAREILEQFF. The CDR3 DNA reads TGTGCCAGCAGCTTAGCGCGAGAGATCCTTGAGCAGTTCTTC.

The V call is TRBV4-1, the J call TRBJ1-3, with D uncertain. Germline V gene sequence: CDR1 MGHRA, CDR2 YSYEKL. The germline V and J ends were trimmed by 3 bases and 3 bases, with 6 bases remaining between them. CDR3 length: 13 residues. CDR3 sequence (DNA): TGCGCCAGCAGCCATATAGTTGGAAACACCATATATTTT. Its translation: CASSHIVGNTIYF.

This clone came up once. This chain joins TRBV4-1 and TRBJ2-4, with D perhaps TRBD1 (6 bases). CDR1 and CDR2 from the germline V gene are MGHRA and YSYEKL. CDR3 size: 16 residues. V lost 3 bases to trimming and J lost 8 bases, with 20 bases between them. This CDR3 is CASSQYLQGIMDIQYF. The DNA for the CDR3 is TGCGCCAGCAGCCAGTACCTCCAGGGGATAATGGACATTCAGTACTTC.

This chain links TRBV19 with TRBJ2-3; 9 bases are a match to TRBD1. With 1 base clipped from V and 3 bases from J, the junction kept 5 bases outside the gene matches. CDR1 and CDR2 from the germline V gene are LNHDA and SQIVND (reference sequence). The CDR3 length is 16 residues. The CDR3 is CASSIGGTGLTDTQYF. DNA of the CDR3: TGTGCCAGTAGTATAGGAGGGACAGGGTTAACAGATACGCAGTATTTT.

In this sample, this clone turned up once. The chain couples TRBV27 to TRBJ2-7; D perhaps matches TRBD1 (5 bases). V was pared by 6 bases and J by 2 bases, with 17 bases between. The CDR3 consists of 15 residues. Germline CDR1 is MNHEY and CDR2 is SMNVEV (reference sequence). CDR3 protein: CASSLTVGRTYEQYF. The CDR3 bases are TGTGCCAGCAGCCTGACAGTCGGACGAACCTACGAGCAGTACTTC.

The chain carries TRBV9 and TRBJ2-3; either TRBD1 or TRBD2 may supply D (5 bases each). Trimming left V 0 bases short and J 5 bases short, with 10 bases between. This CDR3 spans 14 amino acids. Germline V lookup: CDR1 SGDLS, CDR2 YYNGEE. The CDR3 coding sequence is TGTGCCAGCAGCGTAGCGGGGACCTTAGATACGCAGTATTTT. Encoded protein: CASSVAGTLDTQYF. The variable domain in full, with the rest retrieved from reference TRBV9 and TRBJ2-3, is DSGVTQTPKHLITATGQRVTLRCSPRSGDLSVYWYQQSLDQGLQFLIQYYNGEERAKGNILERFSAQQFPDLHSELNLSSLELGDSALYFCASSVAGTLDTQYFGPGTRLTVL.